What follows are 10 T cell receptor beta chains derived from one specimen sequenced in a study of T-cell memory formation after mild COVID-19 (dated by TCRdb to about 2021). The library was made by 5' RACE. Sequencing was carried out with an Illumina NovaSeq 6000. TCRdb redid the processing of the public reads, applying fastp at Q25 and MiXCR, and retained in-frame beta chains. Here each entry gathers all rows of one CDR3 protein and keeps the most common genes and DNA. For this sample the table gives 400,000 to 550,000 distinct CDR3 sequences, of which roughly 23% were detected only once. Of the sample, around 13% is held by the ten largest clones. The sample comprised PBMCs or a T cell subset sorted from them (not recorded which). These receptors came from an adult woman who had mild COVID-19 (a few samples of this study predate the infection). The sample titles of this study are shuffled in the database, so cell type and time point are left out; the donor was told from shared clones.

This chain connects TRBV27 to TRBJ2-7, with a tentative D call TRBD2 (7 bases). The germline gives CDR1 MNHEY, CDR2 SMNVEV (reference sequence). V dropped 5 bases and J dropped 2 bases, with 16 bases sitting between them. The CDR3 is made up of 15 amino acids. In DNA form, the CDR3 reads TGTGCCAGCAGTCAGTTGGGGGGGGGGCCCTACGAGCAGTACTTC. This gives the protein CASSQLGGGPYEQYF.

This clonotype was counted a few times. This rearrangement joins TRBV12-3 or TRBV12-4 to TRBJ2-5; no clear D. Trimming removed 1 base from V and 5 bases from J, with 14 bases in between. The CDR3 sequence is 15 residues long. The CDR3 spells CASSLGGLAQETQYF. For the CDR3, the DNA is TGTGCCAGCAGTTTAGGCGGCTTAGCCCAGGAGACCCAGTACTTC.

This sequence joins TRBV5-4 and TRBJ2-2; 13 positions agree with TRBD2. The CDR3 runs to 16 residues. Germline assignment: CDR1 SGHNT and CDR2 YYREEE (reference sequence). Trimming at V came to 4 bases and at J to 6 bases, leaving 6 bases not matched to a gene. DNA for the CDR3: TGTGCCAGCAGCCTCACTAGCGGGGGGGCCCCCGGGGAGCTGTTTTTT. Translation gives CASSLTSGGAPGELFF.

This clonotype was recorded a few times. The V gene is TRBV6-5, the J gene TRBJ2-1; D is possibly TRBD1 or TRBD2 (5 bases each). The germline CDR1 and CDR2 sequences are MNHEY and SVGAGI. The CDR3 is 16 amino acids. Trimming removed 3 bases at V and 4 bases at J, with 16 bases between. The CDR3: CASSYVGDGSYNEQFF. In DNA form, the CDR3 reads TGTGCCAGCAGTTATGTAGGGGACGGATCATACAATGAGCAGTTCTTC.

This clonotype was detected only a few times. The V call is TRBV29-1, the J call TRBJ2-1, with a tentative D call TRBD2 (5 bases). The CDR3 covers 15 residues. Deletions cut 6 bases from V and 3 bases from J, with 18 bases between. Germline V gene lookup returns CDR1 SQVTM and CDR2 ANQGSEA. In DNA form, the CDR3 reads TGCAGCGTCCTCGTGGGAGCAGGATACTACAATGAGCAGTTCTTC. It encodes CSVLVGAGYYNEQFF.

There are a few counts of this clonotype. The V gene is TRBV7-9, the J gene TRBJ2-1; D is ambiguous. From germline, CDR1 is SEHNR and CDR2 FQNEAQ (reference sequence). V was shortened by 0 bases and J by 9 bases, with 12 bases between the two germline ends. The CDR3 runs 14 residues. CDR3 in DNA: TGTGCCAGCAGCTTAGCCCTCATGGCGCCTGAGCAGTTCTTC. Residues: CASSLALMAPEQFF.

V and J are TRBV5-4 and TRBJ2-3; D is uncertain. V lost 9 bases and J lost 0, with 11 bases in between. There are 13 residues in the CDR3. From germline, CDR1 is SGHNT and CDR2 YYREEE (reference sequence). This chain's CDR3 is CATSPTSTDTQYF. CDR3 in DNA: TGTGCCACCTCCCCGACAAGCACAGATACGCAGTATTTT.

V is TRBV9 and J is TRBJ1-5; TRBD1 matches at 7 bases. There are 15 residues in the CDR3. Per germline, CDR1 SGDLS and CDR2 YYNGEE. V lost 0 bases and J lost 5; bases outside the gene matches: 5. The CDR3 coding sequence is TGTGCCAGCAGCGTAGGAGGGGGCTCTTATCAGCCCCAGCATTTT. As protein: CASSVGGGSYQPQHF.

The sample holds many counts of this clonotype. The gene calls are TRBV9 and TRBJ2-2; D is unclear. Trimming removed 0 bases from V and 2 bases from J, with 2 bases in between. The CDR3 has 13 residues. Germline CDR1 reads SGDLS; CDR2 reads YYNGEE. CDR3 in amino acids: CASSVGNTGELFF. CDR3 DNA sequence: TGTGCCAGCAGCGTAGGCAACACCGGGGAGCTGTTTTTT.

In this sample, this clonotype turned up a few times. Mismatch with germline at one junction end may stem from a read error. V and J are TRBV18 and TRBJ2-7; D might be TRBD1 or TRBD2, each matching 5 bases. Germline values: CDR1 KGHSH, CDR2 LQKENI. The CDR3 runs to 14 residues. CDR3 DNA sequence: TGTGCCAGCTCTCCACGGGACCATACCTACGAGCAGTACTTC. Translating it yields CASSPRDHTYEQYF. The complete variable domain, with remaining parts taken from reference TRBV18 and TRBJ2-7, reads NAGVMQNPRHLVRRRGQEARLRCSPMKGHSHVYWYRQLPEEGLKFMVYLQKENIIDESGMPKERFSAEFPKEGPSILRIQQVVRGDSAAYFCASSPRDHTYEQYFGPGTRLTVT.